The 23 T cell receptor beta chains below come from one sample, sequenced in a study of control samples from healthy donors and cancer patients. The data were produced by immunoSEQ multiplex PCR, yet TCRdb's version contains in-frame clones alone and is incomplete. The sample includes about 190,000 clones, about 90% of them seen just once. The source material was blood. These receptors all come from a man in his thirties or forties in good health.

The gene calls are TRBV7-9 and TRBJ1-4, with no clear D. From germline, CDR1 is SEHNR and CDR2 FQNEAQ (reference sequence). Trimming pared 1 base from V and 4 bases from J, leaving 10 bases between. This CDR3 has 15 residues. The CDR3 protein is CASSLGGSFNEKLFF. CDR3 sequence (DNA): TGTGCCAGCAGCTTAGGAGGGAGTTTTAATGAAAAACTGTTTTTT.

The chain recombines TRBV6-6 with TRBJ1-1; D is unclear. The V and J ends lost 10 bases and 1 base respectively, with 16 bases between them. Germline V gene lookup returns CDR1 MNHNY and CDR2 SVGAGI (reference sequence). The CDR3 runs to 14 residues. CDR3 loop: CATSLARENTEAFF. CDR3 coding DNA: TGTGCCACCTCCTTGGCCCGGGAGAACACTGAAGCTTTCTTT.

The chain carries TRBV24-1 and TRBJ2-3; D is perhaps TRBD2 (6 bases). V was pared by 8 bases and J by 4 bases, with 15 bases between. This CDR3 comprises 14 residues. Germline CDR1 reads KGHDR; CDR2 reads SFDVKD. The CDR3 DNA follows: TGTGCCACCACCACCGGGGGAACCCCAGATACGCAGTATTTT. Its protein is CATTTGGTPDTQYF.

This clone was detected only once. J is TRBJ1-6 and V is TRBV7-9; D is uncertain. V was pared by 2 bases and J by 9 bases, with 5 bases between. The CDR3 runs 12 residues. The germline CDR1 and CDR2 sequences are SEHNR and FQNEAQ (reference sequence). DNA of the CDR3: TGTGCCAGCAGCTTACGCAGTTCACCCCTCCACTTT. Amino acids: CASSLRSSPLHF.

The chain links TRBV24-1 to TRBJ2-1; no clear D. Germline V gene lookup returns CDR1 KGHDR and CDR2 SFDVKD. The V end lost 1 base, the J end lost 7 bases, and 7 bases lay between the germline ends. This CDR3 has 13 amino acids. DNA for the CDR3: TGTGCCACCAGTGATTTTCCCCGAAATGAGCAGTTCTTC. Translated: CATSDFPRNEQFF.

V and J are TRBV29-1 and TRBJ1-1; TRBD1 might be the D (6 bases). V lost 4 bases to trimming and J lost 6 bases, with 9 bases between them. Germline loops: CDR1 SQVTM, CDR2 ANQGSEA. This CDR3 is 11 amino acids long. This chain's CDR3 is CSVAGEAEAFF. In DNA, the CDR3 is TGCAGCGTTGCAGGGGAAGCTGAAGCTTTCTTT.

The genes are TRBV6-1 and TRBJ1-4, with TRBD1 identical over 11 bases. The CDR3 is 18 residues long. Germline assignment: CDR1 MNHNS and CDR2 SASEGT. V lost 3 bases to trimming and J lost 3 bases; unmatched junction nucleotides: 9. The CDR3 sequence: CASSDPGTGGLANEKLFF. The CDR3 DNA is TGTGCCAGCAGTGACCCAGGGACAGGGGGTTTAGCTAATGAAAAACTGTTTTTT.

This rearrangement joins TRBV20-1 to TRBJ2-3, with 8 bases matching TRBD2. The length of the CDR3 is 14 residues. Per germline, CDR1 DFQATT and CDR2 SNEGSKA (reference sequence). V lost 3 bases, J lost 6 bases, and 8 bases stayed unmatched. The CDR3 is CSASGLAGSDTQYF. DNA of the CDR3: TGCAGTGCTAGTGGTTTAGCGGGGTCGGATACGCAGTATTTT.

The V call is TRBV2, the J call TRBJ1-1, with D uncertain. The V end was cut by 1 base, the J end by 1 base, with 7 bases between. Germline assignment: CDR1 SNHLY and CDR2 FYNNEI. This CDR3 comprises 14 residues. In DNA form, the CDR3 reads TGTGCCAGCAGTGAAGAGAGCGGGAACACTGAAGCTTTCTTT. This translates into CASSEESGNTEAFF.

The chain carries TRBV6-6 and TRBJ1-1, with 9 bases fitting TRBD1. The CDR3 runs to 14 residues. Germline trimming cut 4 bases from V and 6 bases from J; bases unmatched to any gene: 6. In germline, CDR1 is MNHNY, CDR2 SVGAGI (reference sequence). DNA of the CDR3: TGTGCCAGCAGTTGGGGACAGGGATCGTCTGAAGCTTTCTTT. It is translated as CASSWGQGSSEAFF.

The chain uses TRBV7-9 and TRBJ1-6; tentative D call: TRBD1 (5 bases). V shed 1 base and J shed 7 bases, with 11 bases lying between them. Germline values: CDR1 SEHNR, CDR2 FQNEAQ (reference sequence). This CDR3 has 15 amino acids. The CDR3 protein is CASSLGGTENSPLHF. The CDR3 bases are TGTGCCAGCAGCTTAGGTGGGACGGAGAATTCACCCCTCCACTTT.

This chain connects TRBV5-4 to TRBJ2-7; tentatively, D is TRBD1 (6 bases). V dropped 4 bases and J dropped 6 bases, with 17 bases sitting between them. CDR3 length: 14 residues. Germline V gene lookup returns CDR1 SGHNT and CDR2 YYREEE (reference sequence). The CDR3 region has the DNA TGTGCCAGCAGCCACCAAATACAGGGTTCCGAGCAGTACTTC. Its protein is CASSHQIQGSEQYF.

J is TRBJ2-2 and V is TRBV19; D is unclear. Germline CDR1 is LNHDA and CDR2 is SQIVND (reference sequence). V gave up 6 bases and J gave up 7 bases, with 18 bases separating them. CDR3 length equals 15 residues. The CDR3 nucleotides read TGTGCCAGTAGCATTGTGGCATCGACTGGCGGGGAGCTGTTTTTT. Translating gives CASSIVASTGGELFF.

This rearrangement joins TRBV27 to TRBJ1-2, with D hard to call. The V and J ends lost 3 bases and 4 bases respectively, with 15 bases between them. The CDR3 extends over 15 amino acids. Germline assignment: CDR1 MNHEY and CDR2 SMNVEV (reference sequence). The CDR3 reads CASSLTGSLLYGYTF. CDR3 DNA sequence: TGTGCCAGCAGTTTGACCGGGTCACTACTCTATGGCTACACCTTC.

The chain employs TRBV10-3 and TRBJ1-2, with D perhaps TRBD1 (5 bases). The CDR3 has 15 amino acids. The V and J ends lost 4 bases and 8 bases respectively, with 20 bases between them. The V gene's germline CDR1 is ENHRY and CDR2 SYGVKD. CDR3 nucleotides: TGTGCCATCAGTGCACCACCGGGGCAGCCTACCGGCTACACCTTC. This sequence encodes CAISAPPGQPTGYTF.

CDR3 sequence: CASTSEGTVNTEAFF. Written as DNA, the CDR3 is TGTGCCAGCACCTCCGAAGGGACGGTGAACACTGAAGCTTTCTTT. The chain couples TRBV27 to TRBJ1-1, with D maybe TRBD1 (5 bases). Between the trimmed V and J ends, which lost 7 bases and 0 bases, there was a span of 15 bases. The CDR3 loop spans 15 amino acids. CDR1 and CDR2 (germline): MNHEY, SMNVEV (reference sequence).

The chain combines TRBV6-5 with TRBJ2-1, with D perhaps TRBD2 (7 bases). Germline V gene data show CDR1 as MNHEY and CDR2 as SVGAGI. Trimming stripped 6 bases from V and 10 bases from J, with 22 bases between. This CDR3 spans 15 amino acids. The CDR3 region is CASRALAGAGEEQFF. The CDR3 DNA is TGTGCCAGCAGGGCTTTGGCGGGGGCGGGGGAGGAGCAGTTCTTC.

V gene TRBV7-9 combines with J gene TRBJ1-2; 9 bases fit TRBD1. This CDR3 spans 14 amino acids. V was clipped by 4 bases and J by 5 bases; unmatched bases: 5. Germline V gene lookup returns CDR1 SEHNR and CDR2 FQNEAQ (reference sequence). CDR3 coding DNA: TGTGCCAGCAGCTCAACGGACAGGGGATATGGCTACACCTTC. Protein product: CASSSTDRGYGYTF. Full variable domain (remainder filled in from reference TRBV7-9 and TRBJ1-2): DTGVSQNPRHKITKRGQNVTFRCDPISEHNRLYWYRQTLGQGPEFLTYFQNEAQLEKSRLLSDRFSAERPKGSFSTLEIQRTEQGDSAMYLCASSSTDRGYGYTFGSGTRLTVV.

This rearrangement joins TRBV6-5 to TRBJ2-7, with D perhaps matching TRBD2 (7 bases). Trimming left V 2 bases short and J 2 bases short, with 13 bases between. The length of the CDR3 is 15 residues. CDR1 and CDR2 from the germline V gene are MNHEY and SVGAGI. The CDR3 DNA is TGTGCCAGCAGTTACGGTAGAGGGGGGGCCTACGAGCAGTACTTC. It codes for CASSYGRGGAYEQYF.

The rearrangement uses TRBV2 and TRBJ1-4, with D perhaps TRBD1 (6 bases). The CDR3 is 16 residues long. V was pared by 3 bases and J by 3 bases, with 14 bases between. Per germline, CDR1 SNHLY and CDR2 FYNNEI. The DNA for the CDR3 is TGTGCCAGCAGTGATTTTGGGGGGCCGGCTAATGAAAAACTGTTTTTT. As protein: CASSDFGGPANEKLFF. The full variable domain, in which reference TRBV2 and TRBJ1-4 provide the parts outside the CDR3, is EPEVTQTPSHQVTQMGQEVILRCVPISNHLYFYWYRQILGQKVEFLVSFYNNEISEKSEIFDDQFSVERPDGSNFTLKIRSTKLEDSAMYFCASSDFGGPANEKLFFGSGTQLSVL.

The rearrangement links TRBV18 to TRBJ1-6, with 7 bases identical to TRBD1. This CDR3 region has 16 residues. Germline V gene lookup returns CDR1 KGHSH and CDR2 LQKENI. Trimming cost V 6 bases and J 5 bases; bases outside gene matches: 10. The CDR3 nucleotides read TGTGCCAGCTCTCCGAGACAGGGAATCAATAATTCACCCCTCCACTTT. It yields the protein CASSPRQGINNSPLHF. Filled out from reference TRBV18 and TRBJ1-6, the complete variable domain reads NAGVMQNPRHLVRRRGQEARLRCSPMKGHSHVYWYRQLPEEGLKFMVYLQKENIIDESGMPKERFSAEFPKEGPSILRIQQVVRGDSAAYFCASSPRQGINNSPLHFGNGTRLTVT.

The gene calls are TRBV7-8 and TRBJ2-3; D is tentatively TRBD1 or TRBD2 (5 bases each). With 5 bases removed from V and 2 bases from J, the gap between germline ends came to 17 bases. CDR1 is SGHVS and CDR2 is FQNEAQ in the germline V gene. The CDR3 is 16 residues long. The CDR3 reads CASSIAGTEDTDTQYF. The CDR3 DNA follows: TGTGCCAGCAGCATTGCCGGGACCGAGGACACAGATACGCAGTATTTT.

The rearrangement uses TRBV19 and TRBJ1-5, with D tentatively TRBD1 (6 bases). Between the trimmed V and J ends, which lost 3 bases and 2 bases, there was a span of 17 bases. The CDR3 has 17 residues. Germline values: CDR1 LNHDA, CDR2 SQIVND (reference sequence). The CDR3 sequence: CASSMNWGAGGNQPQHF. CDR3 coding DNA: TGTGCCAGTAGTATGAATTGGGGGGCTGGAGGCAATCAGCCCCAGCATTTT.